The 4 T cell receptor beta chains reported below all come from one sample, sequenced in a study of regulatory T cells in long-lasting Graves disease. The time point was: newly diagnosed GD, antithyroid drugs for less than 3 months. RNA from PBMCs was the source of the TCR library. According to the study, TCR beta libraries were built with iRepertoire HTBI primers and CDR3-region Arm-PCR. TCRdb analysed the multiplex PCR reads with MiXCR anew, one entry per CDR3 protein. The table records approximately 360,000 distinct CDR3 sequences, roughly 12% of them present only once. These same data were also listed under a study on T cells in Graves' hyperthyroidism and ophthalmopathy.

The sequencing used peripheral blood mononuclear cells (PBMCs), collected at new diagnosis, from a patient treated with antithyroid drugs. Receptors were obtained from a woman aged 18-29 years with Graves disease.

This clonotype has a count of ten or more. J is TRBJ2-5 and V is TRBV20-1, with D perhaps TRBD1 (7 bases). Germline loops: CDR1 DFQATT, CDR2 SNEGSKA (reference sequence). The CDR3 is 16 residues long. The V end was cut by 3 bases, the J end by 5 bases, with 22 bases between. CDR3 nucleotide sequence: TGCAGTGCTAGCTTCGGGGGACAGTTATCGAGGGAGACCCAGTACTTC. Encoded protein: CSASFGGQLSRETQYF.

This clonotype was counted between two and nine times. The chain employs TRBV27 and TRBJ2-5; 8 bases match TRBD2. The CDR3 totals 15 residues. V shed 0 bases and J 7 bases; nucleotides not matched to a gene: 7. Per the germline V gene, CDR1 is MNHEY and CDR2 is SMNVEV (reference sequence). In DNA form, the CDR3 reads TGTGCCAGCAGTTTATCAAGCGGGGGCGGGGGGACCCAGTACTTC. This codes for CASSLSSGGGGTQYF.

The chain has TRBV19 and TRBJ1-4; TRBD1 agrees at 8 bases. Germline V CDR1 and CDR2: LNHDA, SQIVND (reference sequence). This CDR3 is built from 14 residues. The J segment lost 8 bases and the V segment lost 7 bases, leaving 9 bases of the junction unmatched. DNA of the CDR3: TGTGCCAGTACCCGGACAGGGAGAGGAGAAAAACTGTTTTTT. Protein: CASTRTGRGEKLFF.

V and J are TRBV24-1 and TRBJ1-2; perhaps TRBD1 as D (6 bases). Germline-derived CDR1 and CDR2 are KGHDR and SFDVKD. This CDR3 is built from 14 residues. V was trimmed by 3 bases and J by 7 bases, leaving 14 bases between them. The CDR3 loop reads CATSDRPGAGGYTF. CDR3 DNA sequence: TGTGCCACCAGTGATCGACCGGGGGCCGGTGGCTACACCTTC.